A single sample gave rise to the 2 T cell receptor beta chains below, sequenced in a study of regulatory T cells in long-lasting Graves disease. Library construction for TCR beta used iRepertoire HTBI primers and Arm-PCR of CDR3 regions. One entry per CDR3 protein, called by TCRdb with MiXCR from the multiplex PCR reads. The sample includes 560,000 or so distinct CDR3 sequences, around 16% of them seen just once. Time point: newly diagnosed GD, antithyroid drugs for less than 3 months. There was RNA extracted from PBMCs, and the TCR library was made from it. The data were also submitted as part of a second study, on T cells in Graves' hyperthyroidism and ophthalmopathy.

The sample in question was peripheral blood mononuclear cells (PBMCs), obtained at new diagnosis, from a patient treated with antithyroid drugs. The receptors were sampled from a man aged 18-30 years with Graves disease.

This clonotype has just a few counts. The V gene is TRBV6-1, the J gene TRBJ2-2; D gene ambiguous. V lost 7 bases to trimming and J lost 6 bases, with 15 bases between them. The CDR3 is 14 residues long. Germline values: CDR1 MNHNS, CDR2 SASEGT. The CDR3 region is CASISGDMAGELFF. CDR3 nucleotide sequence: TGTGCCAGCATAAGTGGTGATATGGCCGGGGAGCTGTTTTTT.

In this sample, this clonotype turned up many times. J is TRBJ2-3 and V is TRBV27; maybe TRBD2 (5 bases). V was clipped by 5 bases and J by 1 base, with 34 bases between them. This CDR3 is 22 amino acids long. Germline values: CDR1 MNHEY, CDR2 SMNVEV (reference sequence). The CDR3 region is CASSPRILVVEATGYGTDTQYF. For the CDR3, the DNA is TGTGCCAGCAGTCCTAGGATTTTAGTCGTGGAGGCGACGGGGTATGGCACAGATACGCAGTATTTT.